The rows below give T cell receptor beta chains drawn from one sample of a study of beta chain features in type 1 diabetes. The protocol was immunoSEQ multiplex PCR, while the TCRdb copy is restricted to in-frame clones and leaves out a portion. Here the sample spans about 620,000 clones, around 16% being singletons. The sample comprised naive CD4+ T cells from blood. The receptors were sampled from a man aged 18-30 years in good health. The CDR3 runs from the conserved cysteine through the conserved F or W. The size of a clone is reported for some rows only, either as once, few or many, or as a class for expanded clones.

j_call: TRBJ2-5; clone_size: .; v_call: TRBV6-1; cdr3_aa: CASTLLNGWKETQYF
j_call: TRBJ1-1; clone_size: few; v_call: TRBV7-9; cdr3_aa: CASSLDGKNTEAFF
j_call: TRBJ2-7; clone_size: .; v_call: TRBV4-2; cdr3_aa: CASSQDLASGEQYF
j_call: TRBJ2-5; clone_size: .; v_call: TRBV7-3; cdr3_aa: CASSFGRTTGGETQYF
j_call: .; clone_size: few; v_call: TRBV15; cdr3_aa: CATSRDGGYEQYF
j_call: TRBJ2-1; clone_size: many; v_call: TRBV23-1; cdr3_aa: CASSLAASSYNEQFF
j_call: TRBJ1-2; clone_size: .; v_call: TRBV10-3; cdr3_aa: CATNSQGKEYGYTF
j_call: TRBJ2-1; clone_size: few; v_call: TRBV6-6; cdr3_aa: CASSPRQGQNNEQFF
j_call: TRBJ2-1; clone_size: .; v_call: TRBV4-1; cdr3_aa: CASRQPREGGYNEQFF
j_call: TRBJ1-2; clone_size: .; v_call: TRBV19; cdr3_aa: CASSTGQNYGYTF
j_call: TRBJ1-1; clone_size: few; v_call: TRBV6-5; cdr3_aa: CASSPGGPEAFF
j_call: TRBJ2-1; clone_size: few; v_call: TRBV6-1; cdr3_aa: CASRQILNEQFF
j_call: TRBJ2-2; clone_size: .; v_call: TRBV10-3; cdr3_aa: CAISEGPTSGELFF
j_call: TRBJ2-4; clone_size: .; v_call: TRBV10-3; cdr3_aa: CAISPVAGAAKNIQYF
j_call: TRBJ1-1; clone_size: .; v_call: TRBV7-2; cdr3_aa: CASRPTTGGIEAFF
j_call: TRBJ1-5; clone_size: .; v_call: TRBV7-9; cdr3_aa: CASSLDSQPQHF
j_call: TRBJ2-1; clone_size: few; v_call: TRBV7-3; cdr3_aa: CASSKGLGSYNEQFF
j_call: TRBJ2-3; clone_size: .; v_call: TRBV11-2; cdr3_aa: CASSTTASGSVF
j_call: TRBJ1-1; clone_size: .; v_call: TRBV6-5; cdr3_aa: CASRRTGTMNTEAFF
j_call: TRBJ1-5; clone_size: few; v_call: TRBV28; cdr3_aa: CASRYTGIQPQHF
j_call: TRBJ1-2; clone_size: .; v_call: TRBV28; cdr3_aa: CASSIINYGYTF
j_call: TRBJ2-7; clone_size: few; v_call: TRBV7-9; cdr3_aa: CASSYGSLEQYF
j_call: TRBJ2-1; clone_size: few; v_call: TRBV28; cdr3_aa: CASSLGHNYNEQFF
j_call: TRBJ2-3; clone_size: .; v_call: TRBV28; cdr3_aa: CASSPQGSDTQYF
j_call: TRBJ1-2; clone_size: .; v_call: TRBV29-1; cdr3_aa: CSVPSYSYGYTF
j_call: TRBJ2-7; clone_size: .; v_call: TRBV27; cdr3_aa: CASKFGQGAYEQYF
j_call: TRBJ1-2; clone_size: .; v_call: TRBV6-1; cdr3_aa: CASRDRAGGYGYTF
j_call: TRBJ1-1; clone_size: few; v_call: TRBV5-1; cdr3_aa: CASSLGTGLNAEAFF
j_call: TRBJ1-1; clone_size: .; v_call: TRBV29-1; cdr3_aa: CSVGTVNTEAFF
j_call: TRBJ1-1; clone_size: .; v_call: TRBV18; cdr3_aa: CASSPNLPEMNTEAFF
j_call: TRBJ2-1; clone_size: few; v_call: TRBV7-3; cdr3_aa: CASSSRLAGGDNEQFF
j_call: TRBJ2-1; clone_size: few; v_call: TRBV2; cdr3_aa: CASWRTSGRASSYNEQFF
j_call: TRBJ2-2; clone_size: few; v_call: TRBV5-4; cdr3_aa: CASSVGSETGELFF
j_call: TRBJ2-7; clone_size: .; v_call: TRBV27; cdr3_aa: CASSYVRGSYEQYF
j_call: TRBJ2-3; clone_size: .; v_call: TRBV7-2; cdr3_aa: CASSDWTSGRGTDTQYF
j_call: TRBJ1-2; clone_size: few; v_call: TRBV7-2; cdr3_aa: CASRGQGARGYTF
j_call: TRBJ2-4; clone_size: .; v_call: TRBV11-2; cdr3_aa: CASSPVSLAKNIQYF
j_call: TRBJ2-6; clone_size: few; v_call: TRBV25-1; cdr3_aa: CASSETVSGANVLTF
j_call: TRBJ1-5; clone_size: .; v_call: TRBV28; cdr3_aa: CASRGTGGANQPQHF
j_call: TRBJ2-7; clone_size: few; v_call: TRBV9; cdr3_aa: CASSVGNGTGSYEQYF
j_call: TRBJ2-5; clone_size: few; v_call: TRBV6-6; cdr3_aa: CASSTDRGSSETQYF
j_call: TRBJ2-7; clone_size: few; v_call: TRBV11-2; cdr3_aa: CASSLDTYEQYF
j_call: TRBJ1-2; clone_size: .; v_call: TRBV4-3; cdr3_aa: CASSQFGNYGYTF
j_call: TRBJ2-2; clone_size: .; v_call: TRBV4-3; cdr3_aa: CASSQEGPAGFNTGELFF
j_call: TRBJ1-2; clone_size: .; v_call: TRBV14; cdr3_aa: CASSQNPPDRATYTF
j_call: TRBJ2-3; clone_size: .; v_call: TRBV7-9; cdr3_aa: CASSLVGVHQRTDTQYF
j_call: TRBJ1-2; clone_size: .; v_call: TRBV4-2; cdr3_aa: CASSHVGQEFRANYGYTF
j_call: TRBJ2-3; clone_size: .; v_call: TRBV9; cdr3_aa: CASSVVAGAGTDTQYF
j_call: TRBJ1-1; clone_size: .; v_call: TRBV6-6; cdr3_aa: CASTWGDRVTNRAFF
j_call: TRBJ2-7; clone_size: few; v_call: TRBV11-2; cdr3_aa: CASSFKTGVEYEQYF
j_call: TRBJ1-1; clone_size: .; v_call: TRBV9; cdr3_aa: CASSVSRGTEAFF
j_call: TRBJ2-7; clone_size: few; v_call: TRBV6-5; cdr3_aa: CASSYSGAGGGYEQYF
j_call: TRBJ1-1; clone_size: few; v_call: TRBV7-9; cdr3_aa: CASSVQTGILSEAFF
j_call: TRBJ2-7; clone_size: .; v_call: TRBV7-6; cdr3_aa: CAVGGENYEQYF
j_call: TRBJ2-5; clone_size: .; v_call: TRBV11-2; cdr3_aa: CASSRSDPAETQYF
j_call: TRBJ2-5; clone_size: .; v_call: TRBV4-1; cdr3_aa: CASSQGPQETQYF
j_call: TRBJ2-7; clone_size: .; v_call: TRBV12-5; cdr3_aa: CASGTGQGTYEQYF
j_call: TRBJ2-1; clone_size: few; v_call: TRBV14; cdr3_aa: CASSSIQHSGYNEQFF
j_call: TRBJ1-1; clone_size: few; v_call: TRBV5-1; cdr3_aa: CASSPRENTEAFF